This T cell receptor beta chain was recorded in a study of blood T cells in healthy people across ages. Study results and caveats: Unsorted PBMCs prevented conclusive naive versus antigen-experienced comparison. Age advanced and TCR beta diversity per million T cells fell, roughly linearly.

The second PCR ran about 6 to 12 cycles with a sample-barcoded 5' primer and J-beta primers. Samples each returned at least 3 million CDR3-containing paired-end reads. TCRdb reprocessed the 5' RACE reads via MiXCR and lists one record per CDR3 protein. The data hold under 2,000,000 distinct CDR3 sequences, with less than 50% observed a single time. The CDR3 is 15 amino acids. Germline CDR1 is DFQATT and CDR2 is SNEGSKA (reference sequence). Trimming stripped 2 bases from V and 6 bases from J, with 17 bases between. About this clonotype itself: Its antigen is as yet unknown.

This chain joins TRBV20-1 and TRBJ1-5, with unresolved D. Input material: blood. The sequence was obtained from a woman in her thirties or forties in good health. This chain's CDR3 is CSARRQGRAGQPQHF. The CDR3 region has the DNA TGCAGTGCTAGAAGGCAAGGGAGGGCAGGTCAGCCCCAGCATTTT.